This section outlines one TCR beta chain sequence together with its context. Its antigen remains unknown. The source of the sample is a study of T cell responses to AZD1222 COVID-19 vaccine. Produced via immunoSEQ multiplex PCR; TCRdb's table is partial and in-frame only. This table holds fewer than 85,000 clones, about 87% found once. V trimming: 5 bases; J trimming: 3 bases; junction bases outside the gene matches: 1. In germline, CDR1 is MNHEY, CDR2 SVGAGI. This CDR3 is 13 amino acids long. Whole-study findings and limits: Variant regions that are unmutated are reportedly the target of nearly half of spike-specific TCRs. The peak T cell response came first, and repertoires were sampled only after it. The study found vaccine-associated CD4 TCRs spanning spike, dominant at 160-218 and 743-854. Increases in Spike-specific TCR breadth and depth were seen after two AZD1222 doses.

Material: peripheral blood, obtained on day 0 of AZD1222 vaccination. The gene calls are TRBV6-5 and TRBJ1-1; 9 bases are shared with TRBD1. The receptor was derived from an adult in good health. Written as DNA, the CDR3 is TGTGCCAGCAGTCGGACAGGGGACACTGAAGCTTTCTTT. Its protein is CASSRTGDTEAFF.